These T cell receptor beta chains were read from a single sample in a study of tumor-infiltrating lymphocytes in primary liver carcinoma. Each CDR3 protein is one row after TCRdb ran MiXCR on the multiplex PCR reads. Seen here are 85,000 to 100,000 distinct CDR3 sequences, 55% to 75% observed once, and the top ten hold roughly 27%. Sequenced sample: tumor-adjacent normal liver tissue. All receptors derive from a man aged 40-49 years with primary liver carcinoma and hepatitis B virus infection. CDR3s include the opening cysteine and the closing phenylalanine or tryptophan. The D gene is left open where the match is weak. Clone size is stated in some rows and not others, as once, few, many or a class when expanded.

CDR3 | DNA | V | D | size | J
CASSLQEHGELLF | TGCGCCAGCAGCTTGCAGGAGCACGGGGAGCTGCTTTTT | TRBV5-1 | NA | NA | TRBJ2-2
CASSFLGTGEETQYF | TGCGCCAGCAGCTTTTTAGGAACAGGGGAAGAGACCCAGTACTTC | TRBV5-1 | TRBD1 | NA | TRBJ2-5
CASSGQGCSNTGELFF | TGTGCCAGCAGTGGCCAGGGGTGTTCGAACACCGGGGAGCTGTTTTTT | TRBV6-1 | NA | NA | TRBJ2-2
CASSFITCGRVDPPYEQYF | TGTGCCAGCAGCTTTATTACTTGCGGGAGGGTCGACCCTCCCTACGAGCAGTACTTC | TRBV11-2 | TRBD2 | NA | TRBJ2-7
CASSSYLAGHQPQHF | TGTGCCAGCAGCTCCTACCTGGCCGGCCATCAGCCCCAGCATTTT | TRBV7-2 | NA | NA | TRBJ1-5
CASSLQGIPSIEAFF | TGTGCCAGCAGCCTACAGGGTATTCCGAGTATTGAAGCTTTCTTT | TRBV14 | NA | many | TRBJ1-1
CASSYNRGQGEDFF | TGTGCCAGCAGTTACAACAGGGGGCAAGGCGAAGATTTCTTT | TRBV6-5 | TRBD1 | NA | TRBJ1-1
CASNQAYEQYF | TGTGCCAGCAACCAGGCCTACGAGCAGTACTTC | TRBV28 | NA | NA | TRBJ2-7
CASTGAGGSTDTQYF | TGTGCCAGCACTGGAGCGGGAGGGAGCACAGATACGCAGTATTTT | TRBV28 | TRBD2 | NA | TRBJ2-3
CSSLDSFGQETQYF | TGCAGCTCATTGGACAGTTTTGGGCAAGAGACCCAGTACTTC | TRBV29-1 | NA | many | TRBJ2-5
CASSLRQGGGNEQFF | TGTGCCAGCAGTTTACGACAGGGGGGGGGGAATGAGCAGTTCTTC | TRBV12-3/TRBV12-4 | TRBD1 | many | TRBJ2-1
CASSLESPPGATNEKLFF | TGTGCCAGCAGCTTAGAATCCCCCCCAGGGGCAACTAATGAAAAGCTGTTTTTT | TRBV11-2 | NA | NA | TRBJ1-4
CATSTGLAGASRDNEQSF | TGTGCCACCAGTACGGGACTAGCGGGAGCCTCGAGGGACAATGAGCAGTCCTTC | TRBV6-2/TRBV6-3 | TRBD2 | NA | TRBJ2-1
CASSLNRDSNSPLHF | TGTGCCAGCAGTTTGAACCGGGACAGCAATTCACCCCTCCACTTT | TRBV12-3/TRBV12-4 | TRBD1 | many | TRBJ1-6
CASNLAGGPYSTDTQYF | TGTGCCAGCAACTTAGCGGGAGGGCCGTATAGCACAGATACGCAGTATTTT | TRBV6-1 | TRBD2 | NA | TRBJ2-3
CASSVASSGAETQYF | TGTGCCAGCAGCGTAGCCTCTAGCGGGGCGGAGACCCAGTACTTC | TRBV9 | TRBD2 | many | TRBJ2-5
CASTRRQGEWTEAFF | TGTGCCAGCACCCGGAGACAGGGTGAGTGGACTGAAGCTTTCTTT | TRBV11-2 | TRBD1 | NA | TRBJ1-1
CTSSTGHSTDTQYF | TGCACCAGCAGCACCGGACACTCCACAGATACGCAGTATTTT | TRBV5-1 | NA | NA | TRBJ2-3
CASSPALDRVGYGYTF | TGTGCCAGCAGCCCCGCTTTGGACAGGGTTGGCTATGGCTACACCTTC | TRBV14 | TRBD1 | many | TRBJ1-2
CASSLVEVTTDTQYF | TGTGCTAGCAGCTTGGTAGAAGTAACCACAGATACGCAGTATTTT | TRBV11-2 | NA | NA | TRBJ2-3
CASSFRGLDGYTF | TGTGCCAGCAGCTTTCGGGGCTTGGATGGCTACACCTTC | TRBV7-2 | NA | few | TRBJ1-2
CASSPRTACGSRGYIF | TGCGCCAGCAGCCCACGGACAGCGTGTGGTTCTAGAGGCTACATCTTC | TRBV4-1 | NA | once | TRBJ1-2
CASSLTGVYIEQFF | TGTGCCAGCAGCTTGACTGGCGTTTACATTGAGCAGTTCTTC | TRBV11-2 | NA | once | TRBJ2-1
CAWSFGGEWNIQYF | TGTGCCTGGAGTTTCGGGGGAGAGTGGAACATTCAGTACTTC | TRBV30 | NA | many | TRBJ2-4
CASSPGTAYGTQNF | TGTGCCAGCAGCCCCGGGACAGCGTATGGTACCCAGAACTTC | TRBV11-3 | TRBD1 | once | TRBJ2-5
CSVDLGRQGSNYEQYF | TGCAGCGTTGATCTGGGCCGACAGGGTTCGAATTACGAGCAGTACTTC | TRBV29-1 | TRBD1 | few | TRBJ2-7
CASSLTRRGTQYF | TGTGCCAGCAGCCTGACTAGAAGAGGGACCCAGTACTTC | TRBV12-3/TRBV12-4 | NA | many | TRBJ2-5
CTSSLPTLEQFF | TGTACCAGCAGTTTACCGACCCTTGAGCAGTTCTTC | TRBV12-3/TRBV12-4 | NA | NA | TRBJ2-1
CASRGAGRVRTDTQYF | TGTGCCAGCCGTGGCGCGGGACGGGTTCGAACAGATACGCAGTATTTT | TRBV6-2/TRBV6-3 | NA | many | TRBJ2-3
CSVLITYNEQFF | TGCAGCGTTTTGATTACCTACAATGAGCAGTTCTTC | TRBV29-1 | NA | many | TRBJ2-1
CASRRGLAGTTDTQYF | TGTGCCAGTAGACGGGGACTAGCGGGAACCACAGATACGCAGTATTTT | TRBV2 | TRBD2 | few | TRBJ2-3
CASSQVPDTEAFF | TGCGCCAGCAGCCAAGTTCCGGACACTGAAGCTTTCTTT | TRBV4-1 | NA | many | TRBJ1-1
CSVVDAGYSNIQYF | TGCAGCGTCGTGGATGCGGGTTATTCGAACATTCAGTACTTC | TRBV29-1 | NA | NA | TRBJ2-4
CASSLKSSPGGNTDAFF | TGTGCCAGCAGCTTAAAGTCTAGCCCTGGAGGGAACACTGATGCTTTCTTT | TRBV7-8 | NA | once | TRBJ1-1
CTSDPGLADYNEQFF | TGTACCAGCGACCCAGGACTAGCGGATTACAATGAGCAGTTCTTC | TRBV7-8 | TRBD2 | NA | TRBJ2-1
CANSPPLAPYDEQLF | TGCGCCAACAGCCCTCCCCTGGCGCCCTACGATGAGCAGTTATTC | TRBV4-1 | NA | NA | TRBJ2-1
CANSQTSVYNEHFF | TGTGCTAACAGCCAGACTAGCGTGTACAATGAGCATTTCTTC | TRBV11-2 | TRBD2 | NA | TRBJ2-1
CASNAGTGVYEQYF | TGTGCCAGCAACGCCGGGACAGGGGTCTACGAGCAGTACTTC | TRBV19 | TRBD1 | NA | TRBJ2-7
CASSRDQKNEQFF | TGTGCCAGCAGTCGGGACCAGAAGAATGAGCAGTTCTTC | TRBV2 | NA | few | TRBJ2-1
CASSAGPAGGEQYF | TGTGCCAGCAGCGCCGGACCAGCGGGAGGTGAGCAGTACTTC | TRBV7-3 | TRBD2 | few | TRBJ2-7
CASSSGTSGRGTQYF | TGTGCCAGCAGCTCCGGTACTAGCGGGAGGGGTACGCAGTATTTT | TRBV11-2 | TRBD2 | NA | TRBJ2-3
CSDWTGGIYEQYF | TGCAGCGATTGGACAGGAGGGATTTACGAGCAGTACTTC | TRBV29-1 | NA | NA | TRBJ2-7
CASSSTVGELFF | TGTGCCAGCAGCTCGACAGTCGGGGAGCTGTTTTTT | TRBV11-3 | NA | NA | TRBJ2-2
CASSIFRGTDVITYVGYTF | TGTGCCAGCAGCATATTTCGGGGGACAGACGTAATTACCTATGTCGGCTACACCTTC | TRBV21-1 | NA | few | TRBJ1-2
CAISLSGMYNSPLHF | TGTGCCATCAGTTTATCTGGGATGTATAATTCACCCCTCCACTTT | TRBV28 | NA | NA | TRBJ1-6
CASSGGGDNSPLHF | TGTGCCAGCAGTGGGGGGGGCGATAATTCACCCCTCCACTTT | TRBV6-1 | NA | many | TRBJ1-6
CASRLGRANTGELFF | TGTGCCAGCAGATTAGGCAGGGCGAACACCGGGGAGCTATTTTTT | TRBV11-2 | NA | NA | TRBJ2-2
CASRRVNTGAFF | TGTGCCAGCAGACGGGTGAACACTGGAGCTTTCTTT | TRBV6-6 | NA | NA | TRBJ1-1
CTSSSRQGPYNEQFF | TGTACCAGCAGCTCTCGACAGGGACCCTACAATGAGCAGTTCTTC | TRBV11-2 | TRBD1 | once | TRBJ2-1
CATNNLRADTQYF | TGTGCCACCAACAACCTTAGGGCAGATACGCAGTATTTT | TRBV15 | NA | NA | TRBJ2-3
CASSESWGQGDQETQYF | TGTGCCAGCAGTGAATCCTGGGGACAGGGGGATCAAGAGACCCAGTACTTC | TRBV25-1 | TRBD1 | NA | TRBJ2-5
CVSSYDGRVDEQYF | TGTGTCAGCAGTTATGACGGGAGGGTCGACGAGCAGTACTTC | TRBV6-5 | TRBD2 | few | TRBJ2-7
CSVYETEEAFF | TGCAGCGTTTATGAGACGGAGGAGGCTTTCTTT | TRBV29-1 | NA | NA | TRBJ1-1
CASSDRGPRHTGELFF | TGTGCCAGCAGTGACAGGGGACCACGCCACACCGGGGAGCTGTTTTTT | TRBV25-1 | NA | many | TRBJ2-2
CASSPLAGGGNEQFF | TGTGCCAGCAGCCCCTTAGCGGGAGGTGGAAATGAGCAGTTCTTC | TRBV12-3/TRBV12-4 | TRBD2 | many | TRBJ2-1
CVSGPETSGPYEQYF | TGTGTTAGCGGTCCCGAGACTAGCGGCCCCTACGAGCAGTACTTC | TRBV6-5 | TRBD2 | NA | TRBJ2-7
CTSSSAGPSGYTF | TGTACCAGCAGCAGCGCTGGGCCTTCGGGCTACACCTTC | TRBV11-2 | NA | NA | TRBJ1-2
CASGIKTGSEQYF | TGTGCCAGCGGTATTAAAACAGGCTCCGAGCAGTACTTC | TRBV28 | NA | NA | TRBJ2-7